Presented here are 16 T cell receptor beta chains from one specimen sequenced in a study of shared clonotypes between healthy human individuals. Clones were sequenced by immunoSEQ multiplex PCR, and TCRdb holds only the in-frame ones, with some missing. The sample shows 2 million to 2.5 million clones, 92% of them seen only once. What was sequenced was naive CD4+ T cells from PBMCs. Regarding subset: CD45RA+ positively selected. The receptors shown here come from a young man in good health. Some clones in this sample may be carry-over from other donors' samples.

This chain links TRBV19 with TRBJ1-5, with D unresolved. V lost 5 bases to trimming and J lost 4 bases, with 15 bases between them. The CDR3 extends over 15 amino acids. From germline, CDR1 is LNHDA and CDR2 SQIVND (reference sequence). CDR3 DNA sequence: TGTGCCAGTAGTTTCTCTCGGCTGGGTAATCAGCCCCAGCATTTT. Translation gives CASSFSRLGNQPQHF. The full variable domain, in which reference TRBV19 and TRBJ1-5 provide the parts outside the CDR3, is DGGITQSPKYLFRKEGQNVTLSCEQNLNHDAMYWYRQDPGQGLRLIYYSQIVNDFQKGDIAEGYSVSREKKESFPLTVTSAQKNPTAFYLCASSFSRLGNQPQHFGDGTRLSIL.

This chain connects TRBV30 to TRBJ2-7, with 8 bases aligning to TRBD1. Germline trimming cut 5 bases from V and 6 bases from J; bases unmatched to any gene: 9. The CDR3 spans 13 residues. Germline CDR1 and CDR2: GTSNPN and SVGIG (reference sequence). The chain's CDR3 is CAWDRAGGAEQYF. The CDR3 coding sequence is TGTGCCTGGGACAGGGCAGGGGGCGCCGAGCAGTACTTC.

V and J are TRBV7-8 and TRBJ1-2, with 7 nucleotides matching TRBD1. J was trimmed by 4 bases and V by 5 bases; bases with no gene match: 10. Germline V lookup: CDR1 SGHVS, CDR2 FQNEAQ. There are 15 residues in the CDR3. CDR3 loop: CASSPRTGIIYGYTF. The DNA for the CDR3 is TGTGCCAGCAGCCCCCGGACAGGAATAATCTATGGCTACACCTTC.

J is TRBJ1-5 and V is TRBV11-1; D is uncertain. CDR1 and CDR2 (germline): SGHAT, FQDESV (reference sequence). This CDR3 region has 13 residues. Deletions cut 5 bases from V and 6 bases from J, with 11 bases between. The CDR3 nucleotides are TGTGCCAGCAGCCTGACCCACAGTCAGCCCCAGCATTTT. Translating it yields CASSLTHSQPQHF.

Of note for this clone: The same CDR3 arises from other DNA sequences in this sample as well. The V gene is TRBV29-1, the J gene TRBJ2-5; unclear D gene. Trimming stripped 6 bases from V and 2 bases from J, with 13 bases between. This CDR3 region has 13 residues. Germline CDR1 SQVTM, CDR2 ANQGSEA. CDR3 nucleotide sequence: TGCAGCGTAGTTCGTGACGGTCAAGAGACCCAGTACTTC. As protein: CSVVRDGQETQYF.

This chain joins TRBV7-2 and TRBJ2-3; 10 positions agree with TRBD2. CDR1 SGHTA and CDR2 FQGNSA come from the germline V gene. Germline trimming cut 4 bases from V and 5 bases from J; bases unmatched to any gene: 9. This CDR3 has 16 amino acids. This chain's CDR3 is CASSSSTSGLRDTQYF. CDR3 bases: TGTGCCAGCAGCTCCTCGACTAGCGGGCTTAGAGATACGCAGTATTTT.

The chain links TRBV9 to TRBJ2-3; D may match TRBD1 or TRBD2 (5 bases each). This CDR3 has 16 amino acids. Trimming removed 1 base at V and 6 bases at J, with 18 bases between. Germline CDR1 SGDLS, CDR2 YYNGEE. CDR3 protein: CASSVTGQPGTDTQYF. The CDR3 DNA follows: TGTGCCAGCAGCGTAACCGGGCAGCCGGGGACGGATACGCAGTATTTT.

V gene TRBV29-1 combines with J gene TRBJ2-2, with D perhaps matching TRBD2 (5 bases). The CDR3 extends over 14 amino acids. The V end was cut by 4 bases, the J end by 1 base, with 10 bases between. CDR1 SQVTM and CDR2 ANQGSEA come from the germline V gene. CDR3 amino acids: CSVAQRQNTGELFF. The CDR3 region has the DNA TGCAGCGTTGCCCAGCGGCAGAACACCGGGGAGCTGTTTTTT.

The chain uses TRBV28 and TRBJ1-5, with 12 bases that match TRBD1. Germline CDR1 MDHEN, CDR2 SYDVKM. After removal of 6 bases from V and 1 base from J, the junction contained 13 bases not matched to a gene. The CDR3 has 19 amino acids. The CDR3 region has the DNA TGTGCCAGCAGAATAATAGGGACAGGGGGCTTGGGGAGCAATCAGCCCCAGCATTTT. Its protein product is CASRIIGTGGLGSNQPQHF.

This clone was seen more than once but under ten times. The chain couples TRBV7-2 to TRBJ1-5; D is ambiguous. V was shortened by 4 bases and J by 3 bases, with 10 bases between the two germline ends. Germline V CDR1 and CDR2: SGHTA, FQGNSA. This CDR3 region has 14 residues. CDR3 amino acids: CASSYRRVNQPQHF. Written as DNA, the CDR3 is TGTGCCAGCAGCTACCGACGGGTCAATCAGCCCCAGCATTTT.

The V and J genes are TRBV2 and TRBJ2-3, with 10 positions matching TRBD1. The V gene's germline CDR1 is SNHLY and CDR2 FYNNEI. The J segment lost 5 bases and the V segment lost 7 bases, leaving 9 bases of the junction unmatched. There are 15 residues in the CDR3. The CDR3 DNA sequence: TGTGCCAGCATGGGGACAGGGGTATTGCGAGATACGCAGTATTTT. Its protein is CASMGTGVLRDTQYF.

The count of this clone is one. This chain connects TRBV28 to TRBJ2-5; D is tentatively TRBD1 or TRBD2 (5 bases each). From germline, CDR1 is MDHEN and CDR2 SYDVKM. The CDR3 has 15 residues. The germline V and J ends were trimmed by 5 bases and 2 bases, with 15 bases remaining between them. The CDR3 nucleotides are TGTGCCAGCAGTGGCTCCGGGACGGATCAAGAGACCCAGTACTTC. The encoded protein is CASSGSGTDQETQYF.

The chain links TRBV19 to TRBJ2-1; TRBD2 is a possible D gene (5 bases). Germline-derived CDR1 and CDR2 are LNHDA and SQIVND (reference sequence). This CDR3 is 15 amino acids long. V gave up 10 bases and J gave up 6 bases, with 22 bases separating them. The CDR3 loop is CATRGPYEGSNEQFF. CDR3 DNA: TGTGCCACCAGAGGCCCCTACGAGGGATCCAATGAGCAGTTCTTC.

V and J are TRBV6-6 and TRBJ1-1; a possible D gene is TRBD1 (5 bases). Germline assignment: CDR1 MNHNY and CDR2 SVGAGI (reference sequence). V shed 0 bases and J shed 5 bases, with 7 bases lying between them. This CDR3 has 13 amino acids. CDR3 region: CASSYSGVTEAFF. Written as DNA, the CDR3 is TGTGCCAGCAGTTACTCGGGGGTGACTGAAGCTTTCTTT.

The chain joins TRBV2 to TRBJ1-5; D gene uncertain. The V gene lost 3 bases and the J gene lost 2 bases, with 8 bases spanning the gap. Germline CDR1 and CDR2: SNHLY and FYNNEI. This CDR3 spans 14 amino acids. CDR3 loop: CASSEVGRNQPQHF. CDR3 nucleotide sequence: TGTGCCAGCAGTGAGGTAGGCCGCAATCAGCCCCAGCATTTT.

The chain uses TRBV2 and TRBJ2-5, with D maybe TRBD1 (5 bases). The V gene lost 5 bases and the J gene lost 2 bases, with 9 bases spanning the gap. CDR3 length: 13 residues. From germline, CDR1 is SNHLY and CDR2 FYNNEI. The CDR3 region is CASSKQVQETQYF. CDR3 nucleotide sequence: TGTGCCAGCAGTAAACAGGTGCAAGAGACCCAGTACTTC.